The rows below give T cell receptor beta chains drawn from one sample of a study of radiotherapy plus CTLA-4 blockade in lung cancer. TCRdb's table, derived via immunoSEQ multiplex PCR, lists solely in-frame clones and lacks some. Among about 97,000 clones listed, about 70% were seen once. Sequencing used peripheral blood, obtained from a patient treated with radiotherapy plus ipilimumab. The receptors originated from a human donor with non-small cell lung cancer who had a partial response to radiotherapy plus ipilimumab. Some clones in this sample may be carry-over from other donors' samples. CDR3s include the opening cysteine and the closing phenylalanine or tryptophan.

TRBV5-1,TRBJ2-2,CASRFSGDPTGELFF
TRBV27,TRBJ2-7,CASSPNGRGVGYEQYF
TRBV14,TRBJ2-1,CASSQGILTEQFF
TRBV6-6,TRBJ1-1,CASGGAVSNEAFF
TRBV2,TRBJ2-7,CASSTGTSFSYEQYF
TRBV11-2,TRBJ2-1,CASSLGSGLAGANEQFF
TRBV2,TRBJ2-5,CASSRTSGQETQYF
TRBV7-9,TRBJ2-7,CASSFPTGVEQYF
TRBV5-1,TRBJ1-1,CASSVEQGTEAFF
TRBV29-1,TRBJ2-2,CSALGAGGELFF
TRBV25-1,TRBJ1-6,CASRGTENSPLHF
TRBV5-6,TRBJ2-7,CASSRPVLRGGYEQYF
TRBV19,TRBJ2-2,CASTGQGRFIGELFF
TRBV5-4,TRBJ1-4,CASSLALDEKLFF
TRBV6-1,TRBJ1-1,CASSATRRSWNTEAFF
TRBV7-2,TRBJ2-1,CASSLAPSGGRPLGKQFF
TRBV5-1,TRBJ1-3,CASSRTVGNTIYF
TRBV10-3,TRBJ2-7,CAISGGQGAGEQYF
TRBV2,TRBJ1-6,CASSGQAPGLNSPLHF
TRBV7-2,TRBJ2-3,CASSRGGSTDTQYF
TRBV7-6,TRBJ1-3,CASSLALGTAGNTIYF
TRBV21-1,TRBJ1-3,CASTLQGSGNTIYF
TRBV7-3,TRBJ1-2,CASRATGVGYGYTF
TRBV19,TRBJ2-3,CASSRAGTPWDTQYF
TRBV11-3,TRBJ2-3,CASSSGGDYTDTQYF
TRBV28,TRBJ1-3,CASSYRGRNGNTIYF
TRBV6-5,TRBJ1-6,CASSFTAGANSPLHF
TRBV2,TRBJ2-3,CATVRDRAADTQYF
TRBV29-1,TRBJ2-5,CSVADVKETQYF
TRBV16,TRBJ1-5,CASSLDRLNQPQHF
TRBV6-5,TRBJ2-7,CASSYRQGRTPLDRYF
TRBV6-6,TRBJ2-7,CASRTGGRYEQYF
TRBV7-9,TRBJ2-5,CASSFGLAGGQKETQYF
TRBV11-3,TRBJ2-4,CASSLVSGGHVIQYF
TRBV29-1,TRBJ1-2,CSAGEGGASGYTF
TRBV19,TRBJ2-7,CASSIVGGPGEQYF
TRBV19,TRBJ1-2,CASSPGGLSYTF
TRBV29-1,TRBJ2-6,CSVGASGIFSGANVLTF
TRBV19,TRBJ1-2,CASSIVPVQANYGYTF
TRBV4-1,TRBJ2-3,CASSSRRGGTDTQYF
TRBV7-9,TRBJ2-3,CASSLASGGPDTQYF
TRBV28,TRBJ1-1,CASSEIRRGLNTEAFF
TRBV7-3,TRBJ2-3,CASGPGFDSQSDTQYF
TRBV14,TRBJ1-3,CASSPDFAGNTIYF
TRBV7-9,TRBJ1-2,CASSLNGDGYTF
TRBV19,TRBJ2-7,CASSRTSGSYEQYF
TRBV7-9,TRBJ1-5,CASSFPNQPQHF
TRBV7-2,TRBJ2-1,CASSYDRGYNEQFF
TRBV5-1,TRBJ2-7,CASSLSGTYEQYF